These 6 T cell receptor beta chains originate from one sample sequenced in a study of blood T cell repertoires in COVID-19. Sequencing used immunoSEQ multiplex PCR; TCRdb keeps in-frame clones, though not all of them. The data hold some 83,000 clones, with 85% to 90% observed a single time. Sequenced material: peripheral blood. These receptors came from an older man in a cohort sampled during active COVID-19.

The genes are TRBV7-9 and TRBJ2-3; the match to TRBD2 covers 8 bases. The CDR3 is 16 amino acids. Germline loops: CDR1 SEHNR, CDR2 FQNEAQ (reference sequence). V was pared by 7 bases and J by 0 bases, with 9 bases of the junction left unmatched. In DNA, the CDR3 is TGTGCCAGCACCCAAACTAGCGGCCCTAGCACAGATACGCAGTATTTT. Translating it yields CASTQTSGPSTDTQYF.

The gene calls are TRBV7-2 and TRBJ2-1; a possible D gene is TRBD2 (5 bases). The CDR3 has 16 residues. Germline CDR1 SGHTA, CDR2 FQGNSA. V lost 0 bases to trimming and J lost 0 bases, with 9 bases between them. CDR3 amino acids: CASSLASGISYNEQFF. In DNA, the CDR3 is TGTGCCAGCAGCTTAGCGTCGGGGATCTCCTACAATGAGCAGTTCTTC.

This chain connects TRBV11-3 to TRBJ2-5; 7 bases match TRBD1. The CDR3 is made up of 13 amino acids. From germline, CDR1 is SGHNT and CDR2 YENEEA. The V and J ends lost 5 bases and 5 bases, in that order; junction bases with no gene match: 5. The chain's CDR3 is CASSKGGLETQYF. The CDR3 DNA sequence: TGTGCCAGCAGCAAAGGGGGCCTTGAGACCCAGTACTTC.

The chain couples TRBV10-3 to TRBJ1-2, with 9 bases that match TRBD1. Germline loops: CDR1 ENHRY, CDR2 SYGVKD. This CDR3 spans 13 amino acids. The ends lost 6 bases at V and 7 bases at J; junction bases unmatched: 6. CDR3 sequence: CAIRPDRGSGYTF. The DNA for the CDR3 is TGTGCCATCAGACCGGACAGGGGCAGTGGCTACACCTTC.

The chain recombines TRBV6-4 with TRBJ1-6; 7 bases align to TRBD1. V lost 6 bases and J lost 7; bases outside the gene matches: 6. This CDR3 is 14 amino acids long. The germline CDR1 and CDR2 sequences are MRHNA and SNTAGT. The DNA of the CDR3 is TGTGCCAGCAGACCGGGACAGAGAAATTCACCCCTCCACTTT. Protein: CASRPGQRNSPLHF.

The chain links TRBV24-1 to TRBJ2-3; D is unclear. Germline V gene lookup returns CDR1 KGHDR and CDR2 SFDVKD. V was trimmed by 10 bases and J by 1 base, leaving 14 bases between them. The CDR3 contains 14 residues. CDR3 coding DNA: TGTGCCACTAAGATAGGTCGGGGCACAGATACGCAGTATTTT. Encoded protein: CATKIGRGTDTQYF.